One sample yielded the 24 T cell receptor beta chains listed below, sequenced in a study of cytomegalovirus exposure and HLA in healthy donors. PCR employed 60 Vbeta and 13 Jbeta primers. Generated by immunoSEQ multiplex PCR, the TCRdb table keeps only in-frame clones and is missing some. The sample contains 90,000 to 110,000 clones, around 75% of which appear only once. Material for sequencing was PBMCs. Every receptor here comes from a middle-aged man in good health and CMV-seronegative.

The chain couples TRBV19 to TRBJ1-6; TRBD1 aligns across 8 bases. Germline V gives CDR1 LNHDA, CDR2 SQIVND (reference sequence). The CDR3 covers 15 residues. V dropped 3 bases and J dropped 9; count of bases not matched to a gene: 7. The CDR3 nucleotides read TGTGCCAGTAGTATGGAAGACAGGGGAGGTTCACCCCTCCACTTT. It encodes CASSMEDRGGSPLHF.

This clone was counted a single time. This chain connects TRBV5-6 to TRBJ2-5, with TRBD1 identical over 9 bases. Judging by the DNA end, TRBJ2-7 fits better; the J call may be wrong. The CDR3 loop spans 15 amino acids. Germline loops: CDR1 SGHDT, CDR2 YYEEEE. The CDR3 DNA reads TGTGCCAGCAGCTTGGTGTGGACAGGGGTGTACGAGCAGTACTTC. This translates into CASSLVWTGVYEQYF.

This clone came up a few times. The chain has TRBV7-6 and TRBJ2-2; D possibly corresponds to TRBD1 (6 bases). Germline V lookup: CDR1 SGHVS, CDR2 FNYEAQ. This CDR3 has 17 residues. The V end was cut by 8 bases, the J end by 0 bases, with 19 bases between. The CDR3 is CASYPSRGAANTGELFF. CDR3 nucleotide sequence: TGTGCCAGCTATCCCAGCAGGGGAGCGGCGAACACCGGGGAGCTGTTTTTT. The full variable domain, with the rest looked up from reference TRBV7-6 and TRBJ2-2, is GAGVSQSPRYKVTKRGQDVALRCDPISGHVSLYWYRQALGQGPEFLTYFNYEAQQDKSGLPNDRFSAERPEGSISTLTIQRTEQRDSAMYRCASYPSRGAANTGELFFGEGSRLTVL.

The V call is TRBV2, the J call TRBJ2-1, with D possibly being TRBD2 (5 bases). The V gene's germline CDR1 is SNHLY and CDR2 FYNNEI. CDR3 length equals 16 residues. V was trimmed by 5 bases and J by 0 bases, leaving 14 bases between them. The CDR3 spells CASSSPGGHSYNEQFF. In DNA, the CDR3 is TGTGCCAGCAGTTCCCCTGGCGGGCACTCCTACAATGAGCAGTTCTTC.

The rearrangement links TRBV2 to TRBJ1-5; weak D call: TRBD1 (6 bases). This CDR3 spans 14 amino acids. Germline values: CDR1 SNHLY, CDR2 FYNNEI. The germline V and J ends were trimmed by 2 bases and 4 bases, with 9 bases remaining between them. This CDR3 is CASSERQANQPQHF. In nucleotides, the CDR3 is TGTGCCAGCAGTGAAAGACAGGCAAATCAGCCCCAGCATTTT.

The chain uses TRBV2 and TRBJ1-4; TRBD1 agrees at 8 bases. CDR1 is SNHLY and CDR2 is FYNNEI in the germline V gene. With 2 bases clipped from V and 8 bases from J, the junction kept 4 bases outside the gene matches. This CDR3 comprises 14 residues. The CDR3 bases are TGTGCCAGCAGTGAACAGGGGGCGGGGGAAAAACTGTTTTTT. This codes for CASSEQGAGEKLFF. Supplemented by reference TRBV2 and TRBJ1-4, the full variable domain reads EPEVTQTPSHQVTQMGQEVILRCVPISNHLYFYWYRQILGQKVEFLVSFYNNEISEKSEIFDDQFSVERPDGSNFTLKIRSTKLEDSAMYFCASSEQGAGEKLFFGSGTQLSVL.

The V and J genes are TRBV5-3 and TRBJ1-6; D not resolved. TRBV5-3 is an ORF, with its function uncertain. V lost 8 bases and J 5 bases, leaving 14 bases between the germline ends. This CDR3 has 14 amino acids. CDR3 coding DNA: TGTGCCAGTAACGACATTGAAAATAATTCACCCCTCCACTTT. Its protein product is CASNDIENNSPLHF.

This rearrangement joins TRBV11-2 to TRBJ2-7, with 7 bases identical to TRBD1. Trimming removed 4 bases from V and 0 bases from J; junction bases left unmatched: 9. The CDR3 totals 16 residues. Germline CDR1 is SGHAT and CDR2 is FQNNGV. CDR3 loop: CASSWLTGFLSYEQYF. CDR3 coding DNA: TGTGCCAGCAGCTGGTTGACAGGGTTCCTCTCCTACGAGCAGTACTTC.

Remarks on this clone: At one boundary the junction diverges from the germline segment, which might be a read error. The rearrangement joins TRBV7-9 to TRBJ2-2; a weak D match, TRBD2 (5 bases). Germline V gene sequence: CDR1 SEHNR, CDR2 FQNEAQ (reference sequence). The CDR3 is 13 residues long. The CDR3 is CSSSSRVAGELFF. The CDR3 bases are TGTTCCAGCAGCTCGAGGGTGGCCGGGGAGCTGTTTTTT.

The chain has TRBV29-1 and TRBJ1-1; TRBD1 matches 8 bases. The V gene's germline CDR1 is SQVTM and CDR2 ANQGSEA. The CDR3 is made up of 13 amino acids. Trimming cost V 7 bases and J 0 bases; bases outside gene matches: 4. This CDR3 reads CSGDRGVNTEAFF. CDR3 coding DNA: TGCAGCGGAGACAGGGGCGTGAACACTGAAGCTTTCTTT.

The gene calls are TRBV29-1 and TRBJ2-1; TRBD2 matches at 7 bases. V lost 2 bases and J lost 6; bases outside the gene matches: 4. Germline CDR1 and CDR2: SQVTM and ANQGSEA. The length of the CDR3 is 13 residues. CDR3 amino acids: CSVESGTSNEQFF. Written as DNA, the CDR3 is TGCAGCGTTGAAAGCGGGACCAGCAATGAGCAGTTCTTC.

CDR3 bases: TGTGCCAGCAGGAAAACAGGAGATACGCAGTATTTT. Translated: CASRKTGDTQYF. The gene calls are TRBV7-9 and TRBJ2-3; maybe TRBD1 (5 bases). With 6 bases removed from V and 5 bases from J, the gap between germline ends came to 9 bases. Per the germline V gene, CDR1 is SEHNR and CDR2 is FQNEAQ (reference sequence). The CDR3 covers 12 residues.

This clone was seen more than once but under ten times. The chain uses TRBV28 and TRBJ2-7; D not resolved. Germline assignment: CDR1 MDHEN and CDR2 SYDVKM. V lost 3 bases and J lost 6, with 9 bases in between. The CDR3 runs to 12 residues. CDR3 in amino acids: CASSFPTAEQYF. The CDR3 DNA reads as TGTGCCAGCAGTTTCCCTACCGCCGAGCAGTACTTC.

CDR3 nucleotides: TGTGCCAGCAGCTTGTCTGGCAGTATCTATGGCTACACCTTC. As protein: CASSLSGSIYGYTF. This chain connects TRBV13 to TRBJ1-2; D not resolved. CDR1 and CDR2 (germline): PRHDT, FYEKMQ (reference sequence). This CDR3 is 14 amino acids long. Between the trimmed V and J ends, which lost 3 bases and 4 bases, there was a span of 12 bases.

The V and J genes are TRBV4-2 and TRBJ1-5; D is perhaps TRBD1 (6 bases). The CDR3 has 16 residues. Germline values: CDR1 LGHNA, CDR2 YNFKEQ. Trimming stripped 0 bases from V and 10 bases from J, with 19 bases between. The CDR3 loop reads CASSQDLGTHSGPQHF. The DNA of the CDR3 is TGTGCCAGCAGCCAAGATCTTGGGACACACTCCGGCCCCCAGCATTTT.

The CDR3 DNA sequence: TGCGCCAGCAGCCAAGGAGGTTCTAGCGGGGAAAGCACAGATACGCAGTATTTT. Translated: CASSQGGSSGESTDTQYF. The V call is TRBV4-1, the J call TRBJ2-3; 9 positions agree with TRBD2. Germline V gives CDR1 MGHRA, CDR2 YSYEKL. V was pared by 1 base and J by 0 bases, with 8 bases of the junction left unmatched. This CDR3 is 18 amino acids long.

The rearrangement links TRBV4-1 to TRBJ2-7; the D gene is possibly TRBD1 (5 bases). V was shortened by 0 bases and J by 1 base, with 10 bases between the two germline ends. CDR1 is MGHRA, CDR2 YSYEKL, per germline. The CDR3 has 15 amino acids. CDR3 sequence: CASSQEGARSYEQYF. The CDR3 nucleotides read TGCGCCAGCAGCCAAGAAGGGGCCAGGTCCTACGAGCAGTACTTC.

This chain uses TRBV6-6 with TRBJ1-4; the D gene is possibly TRBD1 (5 bases). The V gene's germline CDR1 is MNHNY and CDR2 SVGAGI (reference sequence). This CDR3 spans 15 amino acids. Trimming removed 6 bases from V and 1 base from J, with 12 bases in between. CDR3 residues: CASRPVGGTNEKLFF. As DNA, the CDR3 is TGTGCCAGCAGGCCCGTGGGGGGAACTAATGAAAAACTGTTTTTT.

The V gene is TRBV5-4, the J gene TRBJ2-4, with D possibly TRBD1 on 5 matching bases. Looked up from germline, CDR1 is SGHNT and CDR2 is YYREEE (reference sequence). The CDR3 has 16 residues. V lost 4 bases to trimming and J lost 0 bases, with 14 bases between them. This CDR3 is CASSGPGPLAKNIQYF. The CDR3 DNA reads TGTGCCAGCAGCGGGCCAGGGCCCCTAGCCAAAAACATTCAGTACTTC. Full variable domain (missing parts from reference TRBV5-4 and TRBJ2-4): ETGVTQSPTHLIKTRGQQVTLRCSSQSGHNTVSWYQQALGQGPQFIFQYYREEENGRGNFPPRFSGLQFPNYSSELNVNALELDDSALYLCASSGPGPLAKNIQYFGAGTRLSVL.

A few counts support this clone. The identical CDR3 is also encoded by other nucleotide sequences in the sample. The V gene is TRBV28, the J gene TRBJ2-3; D unclear. Germline CDR1 is MDHEN and CDR2 is SYDVKM. Deletions cut 6 bases from V and 1 base from J, with 5 bases between. This CDR3 is 12 amino acids long. The CDR3 protein is CASSSGTDTQYF. The CDR3 nucleotides read TGTGCCAGCAGCAGCGGCACAGATACGCAGTATTTT.

This clone was counted a few times. The chain uses TRBV4-3 and TRBJ1-1; 8 bases map to TRBD1. V lost 6 bases to trimming and J lost 5 bases; unmatched junction nucleotides: 5. This CDR3 has 13 residues. Germline CDR1 reads LGHNA; CDR2 reads YSLEER. This CDR3 is CASRATGVTEAFF. In DNA, the CDR3 is TGCGCCAGCAGGGCGACAGGGGTGACTGAAGCTTTCTTT.

The V gene is TRBV7-9, the J gene TRBJ2-3; TRBD2 matches 15 bases. Germline V gives CDR1 SEHNR, CDR2 FQNEAQ (reference sequence). V shed 5 bases and J 3 bases; nucleotides not matched to a gene: 3. The CDR3 spans 16 residues. The CDR3 DNA is TGTGCCAGCAGCCTAGGGACTAGCGGGGGGACAGATACGCAGTATTTT. Translation gives CASSLGTSGGTDTQYF.

This chain joins TRBV6-6 and TRBJ2-5, with 10 bases lining up with TRBD1. The CDR3 covers 16 residues. The trim removed 2 bases at V and 9 bases at J, leaving 12 bases unmatched. The germline CDR1 and CDR2 sequences are MNHNY and SVGAGI (reference sequence). The CDR3 sequence: CASSYSTGQGGLAQYF. In nucleotides, the CDR3 is TGTGCCAGCAGTTACAGCACTGGACAGGGGGGTCTGGCCCAGTACTTC.

The chain is built from TRBV5-6 and TRBJ2-7, with a weak D call TRBD1 (5 bases). The CDR3 is made up of 14 amino acids. The germline V gene has CDR1 SGHDT and CDR2 YYEEEE. The ends were cut back, 6 bases at V and 2 bases at J, with 15 bases in the middle. The CDR3 spells CASTEQVATYEQYF. The CDR3, as DNA: TGTGCCAGCACGGAACAGGTGGCCACCTACGAGCAGTACTTC.